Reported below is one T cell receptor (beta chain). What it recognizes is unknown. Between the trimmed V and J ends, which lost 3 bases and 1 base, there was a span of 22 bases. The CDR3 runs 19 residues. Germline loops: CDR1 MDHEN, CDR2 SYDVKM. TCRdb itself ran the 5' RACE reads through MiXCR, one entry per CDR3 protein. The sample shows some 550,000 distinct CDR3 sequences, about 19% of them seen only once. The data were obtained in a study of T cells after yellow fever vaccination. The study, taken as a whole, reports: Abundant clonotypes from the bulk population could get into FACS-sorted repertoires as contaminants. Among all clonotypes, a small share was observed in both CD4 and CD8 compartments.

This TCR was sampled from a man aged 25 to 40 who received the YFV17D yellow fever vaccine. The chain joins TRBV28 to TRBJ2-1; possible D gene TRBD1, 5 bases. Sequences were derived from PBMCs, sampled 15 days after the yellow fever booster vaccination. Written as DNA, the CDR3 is TGTGCCAGCAGTTTCCTCGGCGCCGGACATTTAGGTTCCTACAATGAGCAGTTCTTC. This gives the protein CASSFLGAGHLGSYNEQFF.